The 28 T cell receptor beta chains below all came from one sample that was sequenced in a study of T cell repertoires in cytomegalovirus infection. Their antigens are not known. TCRdb itself ran the reads through MiXCR, one entry per CDR3 protein. The data show hundreds of thousands of distinct CDR3 sequences, roughly a third seen once. The specimen was cultured CD8+ T cells from PBMCs, collected from culture after CMV antigen stimulation. These receptors were obtained from a human donor in good health (CMV status not recorded). Some clones in this sample may be carry-over from other donors' samples.

The rearrangement joins TRBV20-1 to TRBJ2-7; D remains unclear. Per the germline V gene, CDR1 is DFQATT and CDR2 is SNEGSKA (reference sequence). The CDR3 runs 16 residues. Trimming pared 0 bases from V and 6 bases from J, leaving 21 bases between. CDR3: CSARDRVDPESSEQYF. CDR3 sequence (DNA): TGCAGTGCTAGAGATAGGGTGGACCCGGAGAGCTCCGAGCAGTACTTC.

This clonotype was seen more than once but under ten times. V is TRBV28 and J is TRBJ1-2; D may be TRBD1 (5 bases). Trimming took 1 base from V and 6 from J, leaving 21 bases between them. There are 17 residues in the CDR3. Per germline, CDR1 MDHEN and CDR2 SYDVKM. As DNA, the CDR3 is TGTGCCAGCAGTTTATTTGCAGGGCGGGGGTTGATTGATGGCTACACCTTC. This sequence encodes CASSLFAGRGLIDGYTF.

This chain uses TRBV5-1 with TRBJ1-2; no firm D call. This CDR3 has 17 amino acids. The germline V and J ends were trimmed by 0 bases and 0 bases, with 15 bases remaining between them. The germline V gene has CDR1 SGHRS and CDR2 YFSETQ. CDR3 protein: CASSLERRTSPNYGYTF. Here the CDR3 DNA reads TGCGCCAGCAGCTTGGAACGCAGGACCTCCCCTAACTATGGCTACACCTTC.

This clonotype was seen only a few times. This rearrangement joins TRBV7-9 to TRBJ2-5; maybe TRBD1 (5 bases). CDR3 length equals 15 residues. Looked up from germline, CDR1 is SEHNR and CDR2 is FQNEAQ (reference sequence). The ends were cut back, 0 bases at V and 0 bases at J, with 8 bases in the middle. CDR3 residues: CASSLATVDQETQYF. As DNA, the CDR3 is TGTGCCAGCAGCTTAGCGACAGTCGACCAAGAGACCCAGTACTTC.

This clonotype has only a few counts. The chain is built from TRBV4-1 and TRBJ1-2; D not resolved. With 4 bases removed from V and 0 bases from J, the gap between germline ends came to 12 bases. Germline V gives CDR1 MGHRA, CDR2 YSYEKL. The CDR3 length is 15 residues. The CDR3 spells CASSPLEGSNYGYTF. The DNA of the CDR3 is TGCGCCAGCAGCCCCCTGGAGGGATCTAACTATGGCTACACCTTC.

The chain is built from TRBV19 and TRBJ2-7; the D is unclear. Germline lookup yields CDR1 LNHDA and CDR2 SQIVND (reference sequence). The V end lost 7 bases, the J end lost 3 bases, and 10 bases lay between the germline ends. The CDR3 has 12 amino acids. The CDR3 sequence is CASMASNYEQYF. In nucleotides, the CDR3 is TGTGCCAGTATGGCCAGTAACTACGAGCAGTACTTC.

This clonotype was counted at least ten times. The rearrangement joins TRBV28 to TRBJ2-3; D might be TRBD2 (6 bases). The germline CDR1 and CDR2 sequences are MDHEN and SYDVKM. V was shortened by 3 bases and J by 0 bases, with 19 bases between the two germline ends. The CDR3 covers 18 residues. CDR3: CASSFRLGTSDSTDTQYF. For the CDR3, the DNA is TGTGCCAGCAGTTTTAGGCTCGGGACTTCCGACAGCACAGATACGCAGTATTTT.

J is TRBJ2-1 and V is TRBV10-3, with D possibly matching TRBD2 (6 bases). CDR3 size: 13 residues. Germline-derived CDR1 and CDR2 are ENHRY and SYGVKD. V lost 8 bases to trimming and J lost 0 bases, with 8 bases between them. This chain's CDR3 is CAIPGSSYNEQFF. Written as DNA, the CDR3 is TGTGCCATCCCCGGGAGCTCCTACAATGAGCAGTTCTTC.

This clonotype has at least ten counts. The rearrangement joins TRBV7-2 to TRBJ2-3, with 9 nucleotides matching TRBD1. V was pared by 5 bases and J by 6 bases, with 9 bases of the junction left unmatched. Germline CDR1 is SGHTA and CDR2 is FQGNSA. The CDR3 loop spans 15 amino acids. CDR3: CASSPTGGRFDTQYF. The CDR3 bases are TGTGCCAGCAGCCCGACAGGGGGACGTTTTGATACGCAGTATTTT. The full variable domain, its missing parts supplied by reference TRBV7-2 and TRBJ2-3, is GAGVSQSPSNKVTEKGKDVELRCDPISGHTALYWYRQSLGQGLEFLIYFQGNSAPDKSGLPSDRFSAERTGGSVSTLTIQRTQQEDSAVYLCASSPTGGRFDTQYFGPGTRLTVL.

This clonotype came up many times. The genes are TRBV12-3 or TRBV12-4 and TRBJ2-2; 15 nucleotides align to TRBD2. The CDR3 runs to 19 residues. V lost 5 bases, J lost 1 base, and 8 bases stayed unmatched. In DNA, the CDR3 is TGTGCCAGCAGTCCCTCCGGGACTAGCGGGGGGAAGAACACCGGGGAGCTGTTTTTT. Translated, it gives CASSPSGTSGGKNTGELFF.

Points on this clonotype: This may be a read error, as it is one base from a much larger clone. V usage is TRBV7-2 and J usage is TRBJ2-7, with a weak D call TRBD2 (5 bases). CDR1 and CDR2 from the germline V gene are SGHTA and FQGNSA. Trimming left V 3 bases short and J 1 base short, with 25 bases between. The CDR3 length is 19 residues. The CDR3 protein is CASSFADWSSGFQSYEQYF. CDR3 DNA sequence: TGTGCCAGCAGCTTTGCGGACTGGTCGTCTGGGTTCCAGTCCTACGAGCAGTACTTC.

This clonotype was picked up a small number of times. The chain uses TRBV7-9 and TRBJ2-5; 7 bases align to TRBD2. V trimming: 4 bases; J trimming: 5 bases; junction bases outside the gene matches: 7. Per germline, CDR1 SEHNR and CDR2 FQNEAQ (reference sequence). The CDR3 covers 14 residues. CDR3 in amino acids: CASSSSLADETQYF. The CDR3 DNA follows: TGTGCCAGCAGCTCGAGTCTAGCGGATGAGACCCAGTACTTC.

The rearrangement links TRBV9 to TRBJ2-5; no definite D call. V was clipped by 3 bases and J by 5 bases, with 11 bases between them. Germline V gene sequence: CDR1 SGDLS, CDR2 YYNGEE. There are 13 residues in the CDR3. CDR3 region: CASSGATGETQYF. The DNA of the CDR3 is TGTGCCAGCAGCGGGGCAACCGGGGAGACCCAGTACTTC. Together with reference TRBV9 and TRBJ2-5, the CDR3 gives the full variable domain: DSGVTQTPKHLITATGQRVTLRCSPRSGDLSVYWYQQSLDQGLQFLIQYYNGEERAKGNILERFSAQQFPDLHSELNLSSLELGDSALYFCASSGATGETQYFGPGTRLLVL.

This sequence joins TRBV19 and TRBJ1-1; 7 bases match TRBD1. CDR3 size: 17 residues. The germline V gene encodes CDR1 LNHDA and CDR2 SQIVND (reference sequence). With V trimmed by 6 bases and J by 0 bases, 13 bases remained unmatched. The CDR3 nucleotides read TGTGCCAGTAGGTCAATCATGACAGGGCTGCTGAACACTGAAGCTTTCTTT. Its translation is CASRSIMTGLLNTEAFF.

The rearrangement joins TRBV7-6 to TRBJ2-2, with TRBD2 as a possible D gene (6 bases). CDR3 length: 15 amino acids. Germline CDR1 SGHVS, CDR2 FNYEAQ. V lost 5 bases and J lost 7, with 17 bases in between. The DNA of the CDR3 is TGTGCCAGCAGCCAAGAACGGGGGTTTGTCGGGGAGCTGTTTTTT. This sequence encodes CASSQERGFVGELFF.

Many counts were recorded for this clonotype. This sequence joins TRBV7-2 and TRBJ1-5; TRBD1 is a possible D gene (6 bases). The CDR3 is made up of 14 amino acids. Germline values: CDR1 SGHTA, CDR2 FQGNSA. V dropped 2 bases and J dropped 7 bases, with 12 bases sitting between them. The CDR3 coding sequence is TGTGCCAGCAGCTTATGGGGGGGCGGCCAGCCCCAGCATTTT. Its translation: CASSLWGGGQPQHF. Looking up the rest from reference TRBV7-2 and TRBJ1-5 gives the full variable domain: GAGVSQSPSNKVTEKGKDVELRCDPISGHTALYWYRQSLGQGLEFLIYFQGNSAPDKSGLPSDRFSAERTGGSVSTLTIQRTQQEDSAVYLCASSLWGGGQPQHFGDGTRLSIL.

The chain couples TRBV7-9 to TRBJ1-2; 7 nucleotides match TRBD1. CDR3 length equals 17 residues. Trimming cost V 3 bases and J 8 bases; bases outside gene matches: 18. Germline V gene lookup returns CDR1 SEHNR and CDR2 FQNEAQ (reference sequence). The chain's CDR3 is CASSFKLSDRALSGYTF. CDR3 bases: TGTGCCAGCAGCTTTAAATTGAGTGACAGGGCCCTCTCCGGCTACACCTTC.

This chain connects TRBV6-2 or TRBV6-3 to TRBJ2-1; no clear D gene. This CDR3 region has 11 residues. Germline CDR1 is MNHEY and CDR2 is SVGEGT. The germline V and J ends were trimmed by 5 bases and 9 bases, with 8 bases remaining between them. This CDR3 reads CASSPWGEQFF. CDR3 bases: TGTGCCAGCAGTCCGTGGGGTGAGCAGTTCTTC.

This clonotype was recorded many times. This chain uses TRBV7-9 with TRBJ2-1; D possibly corresponds to TRBD2 (6 bases). The V end lost 0 bases, the J end lost 8 bases, and 14 bases lay between the germline ends. The CDR3 has 15 residues. Germline V lookup: CDR1 SEHNR, CDR2 FQNEAQ (reference sequence). CDR3 loop: CASSLAFGGSDEQFF. CDR3 nucleotide sequence: TGTGCCAGCAGCTTAGCGTTTGGAGGGTCCGATGAGCAGTTCTTC.

About this clonotype itself: This may be a read error, as it is one base from a much larger clone. The CDR3 here is CANSKDRISGTDTQYF. In nucleotides, the CDR3 is TGTGCCAACAGCAAGGACAGGATTTCAGGCACAGATACGCAGTATTTT. V usage is TRBV6-6 and J usage is TRBJ2-3; 7 bases fit TRBD1. CDR1 and CDR2 from the germline V gene are MNHNY and SVGAGI (reference sequence). V shed 10 bases, J shed 1 base, and the junction held 14 bases outside the gene matches. The CDR3 sequence is 16 residues long.

This clonotype has a handful of counts. This chain joins TRBV19 and TRBJ2-3; D ambiguous. There are 12 residues in the CDR3. The V gene's germline CDR1 is LNHDA and CDR2 SQIVND (reference sequence). The germline V and J ends were trimmed by 7 bases and 0 bases, with 5 bases remaining between them. CDR3 bases: TGTGCCAGTATGGACAGCACAGATACGCAGTATTTT. This encodes CASMDSTDTQYF.

This chain links TRBV7-9 with TRBJ1-2; D ambiguous. The CDR3 consists of 16 residues. Trimming removed 1 base at V and 0 bases at J, with 12 bases between. CDR1 and CDR2 (germline): SEHNR, FQNEAQ (reference sequence). The CDR3 coding sequence is TGTGCCAGCAGCTTAGGCGGTACAGATTCTAACTATGGCTACACCTTC. Protein product: CASSLGGTDSNYGYTF.

The rearrangement joins TRBV12-3 or TRBV12-4 to TRBJ2-1; TRBD2 agrees at 15 bases. V trimming: 2 bases; J trimming: 6 bases; junction bases outside the gene matches: 2. This CDR3 spans 16 amino acids. The CDR3: CASSLTGLAGGNEQFF. CDR3 in DNA: TGTGCCAGCAGTTTAACGGGACTAGCGGGGGGCAATGAGCAGTTCTTC.

This clonotype has just a few counts. The chain recombines TRBV6-6 with TRBJ1-6, with 9 bases fitting TRBD1. The CDR3 has 15 residues. With V trimmed by 4 bases and J by 6 bases, 4 bases remained unmatched. Germline V lookup: CDR1 MNHNY, CDR2 SVGAGI (reference sequence). The CDR3 region is CASSSRDRVNSPLHF. In nucleotides, the CDR3 is TGTGCCAGCAGTTCCCGGGACAGGGTTAATTCACCCCTCCACTTT.

This clonotype came up a few times. V usage is TRBV27 and J usage is TRBJ2-3; no firm D call. The CDR3 runs to 14 residues. V lost 6 bases to trimming and J lost 2 bases, with 12 bases between them. From germline, CDR1 is MNHEY and CDR2 SMNVEV (reference sequence). DNA of the CDR3: TGTGCCAGCAGACCAGCGCTATACACAGATACGCAGTATTTT. The encoded protein is CASRPALYTDTQYF.

The chain uses TRBV7-9 and TRBJ2-3; 8 bases fit TRBD1. Germline lookup yields CDR1 SEHNR and CDR2 FQNEAQ (reference sequence). The trim removed 3 bases at V and 8 bases at J, leaving 7 bases unmatched. The CDR3 loop spans 14 amino acids. Here the CDR3 DNA reads TGTGCCAGCAGCTTGGTTCGACAGGGGTTTACGCAGTATTTT. This codes for CASSLVRQGFTQYF. The complete variable domain, with remaining parts taken from reference TRBV7-9 and TRBJ2-3, reads DTGVSQNPRHKITKRGQNVTFRCDPISEHNRLYWYRQTLGQGPEFLTYFQNEAQLEKSRLLSDRFSAERPKGSFSTLEIQRTEQGDSAMYLCASSLVRQGFTQYFGPGTRLTVL.

This clonotype was found a few times. The rearrangement uses TRBV25-1 and TRBJ2-7, with D hard to call. The CDR3 spans 17 residues. Germline V gene lookup returns CDR1 MGHDK and CDR2 SYGVNS. Trimming shortened V by 0 bases and J by 2 bases, and 17 bases separated the two germline ends. CDR3 DNA: TGTGCCAGCAGTGAATACGGACCGGACGAGACCACCTACGAGCAGTACTTC. Its protein product is CASSEYGPDETTYEQYF.

J is TRBJ1-1 and V is TRBV6-8; 8 bases are a match to TRBD1. The V segment lost 4 bases and the J segment 6 bases; nucleotides outside the gene matches: 10. This CDR3 is 15 amino acids long. Germline V gene sequence: CDR1 MNHGY, CDR2 SAAAGT. The DNA for the CDR3 is TGTGCCAGCAGTTGGGACAGGCCTTTAAGTGCTGAAGCTTTCTTT. It specifies CASSWDRPLSAEAFF.